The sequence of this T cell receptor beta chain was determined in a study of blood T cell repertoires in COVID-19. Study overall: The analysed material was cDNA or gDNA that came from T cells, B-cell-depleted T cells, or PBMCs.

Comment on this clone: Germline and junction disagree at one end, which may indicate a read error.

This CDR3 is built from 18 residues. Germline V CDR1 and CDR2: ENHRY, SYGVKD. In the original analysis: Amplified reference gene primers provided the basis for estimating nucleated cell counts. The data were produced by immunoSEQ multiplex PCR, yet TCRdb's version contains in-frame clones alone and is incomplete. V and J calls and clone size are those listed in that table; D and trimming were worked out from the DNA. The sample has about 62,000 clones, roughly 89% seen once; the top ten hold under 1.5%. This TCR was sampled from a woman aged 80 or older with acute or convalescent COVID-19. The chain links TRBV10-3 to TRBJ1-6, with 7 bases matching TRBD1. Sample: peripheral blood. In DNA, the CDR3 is TGTGCCATCAGAGAGTCGACAGGGTACGCACCCTATAATTCACCCCTCCACTTT. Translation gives CAIRESTGYAPYNSPLHF.